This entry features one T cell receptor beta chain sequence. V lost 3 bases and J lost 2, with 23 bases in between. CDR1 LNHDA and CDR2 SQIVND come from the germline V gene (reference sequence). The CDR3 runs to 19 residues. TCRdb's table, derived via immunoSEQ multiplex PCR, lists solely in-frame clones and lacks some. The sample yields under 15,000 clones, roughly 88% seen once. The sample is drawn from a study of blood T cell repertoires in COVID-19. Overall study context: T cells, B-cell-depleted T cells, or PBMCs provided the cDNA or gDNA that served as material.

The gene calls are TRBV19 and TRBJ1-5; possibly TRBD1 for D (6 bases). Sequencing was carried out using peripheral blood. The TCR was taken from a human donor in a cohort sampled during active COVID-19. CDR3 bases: TGTGCCAGTAGTATCCCCTCAGGCAGGGGCGGTAAGGGCAATCAGCCCCAGCATTTT. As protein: CASSIPSGRGGKGNQPQHF.